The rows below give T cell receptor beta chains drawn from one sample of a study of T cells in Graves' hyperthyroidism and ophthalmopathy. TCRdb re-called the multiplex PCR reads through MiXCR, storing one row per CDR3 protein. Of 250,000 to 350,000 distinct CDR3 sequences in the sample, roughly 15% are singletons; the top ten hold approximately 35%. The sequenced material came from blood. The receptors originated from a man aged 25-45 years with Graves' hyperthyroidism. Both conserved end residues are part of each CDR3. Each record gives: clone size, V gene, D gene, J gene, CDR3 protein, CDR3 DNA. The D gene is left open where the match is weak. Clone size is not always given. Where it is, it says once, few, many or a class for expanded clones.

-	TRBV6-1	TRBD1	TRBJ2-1	CATRGTARNEQFF	TGTGCCACCAGGGGGACAGCCAGGAATGAGCAGTTCTTC
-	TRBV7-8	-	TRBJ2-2	CASSRTGSRTGELFF	TGTGCCAGCAGCCGAACAGGGAGTCGGACCGGGGAGCTGTTTTTT
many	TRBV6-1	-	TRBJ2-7	CASSSSRGTYEQYF	TGTGCCAGCAGTTCCTCCCGGGGAACCTACGAGCAGTACTTC
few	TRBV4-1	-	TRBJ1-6	CASSQDFGNSPLHF	TGCGCCAGCAGCCAAGATTTCGGGAATTCACCCCTCCACTTT
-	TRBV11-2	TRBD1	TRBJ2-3	CASSLVVLGQGGDTQYF	TGTGCCAGCAGCTTAGTAGTCCTGGGACAGGGGGGAGATACGCAGTATTTT
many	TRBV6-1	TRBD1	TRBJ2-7	CASSKGTGRYEQYF	TGTGCCAGCAGCAAGGGGACAGGCCGGTACGAGCAGTACTTC
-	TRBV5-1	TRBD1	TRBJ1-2	CASSSADRDYGYTF	TGCGCCAGCAGCTCGGCCGACAGGGACTATGGCTACACCTTC
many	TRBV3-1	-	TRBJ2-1	CASSWSGSYNEQFF	TGTGCCAGCAGCTGGAGCGGTTCCTACAATGAGCAGTTCTTC
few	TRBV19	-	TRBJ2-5	CASSILLEETQYF	TGTGCCAGTAGTATCTTACTGGAGGAGACCCAGTACTTC
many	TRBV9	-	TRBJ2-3	CASSVFHSTDTQYF	TGTGCCAGCAGCGTATTCCATAGCACAGATACGCAGTATTTT
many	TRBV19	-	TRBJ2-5	CASSNVAEETQYF	TGTGCCAGTAGCAATGTGGCAGAAGAGACCCAGTACTTC
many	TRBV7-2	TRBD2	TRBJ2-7	CASSLAGTSGSTPYEQYF	TGTGCCAGCAGCTTAGCGGGGACTAGCGGGAGTACCCCCTACGAGCAGTACTTC
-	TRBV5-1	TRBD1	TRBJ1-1	CASSLEGQGLFFF	TGCGCCAGCAGCTTGGAGGGACAGGGTTTGTTTTTCTTT
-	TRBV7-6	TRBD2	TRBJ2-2	CASSPYTSGRGFANIGELFF	TGTGCCAGCAGCCCTTACACTAGCGGGAGAGGGTTCGCAAACATCGGGGAGCTGTTTTTT
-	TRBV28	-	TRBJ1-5	CASSLERGPGGQPQHF	TGTGCCAGCAGTTTAGAGAGGGGCCCCGGCGGTCAGCCCCAGCATTTT
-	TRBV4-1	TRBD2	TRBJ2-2	CASSQAGGSGTGELFF	TGCGCCAGCAGCCAAGCGGGGGGTTCGGGCACCGGGGAGCTGTTTTTT
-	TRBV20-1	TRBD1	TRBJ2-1	CSARDLSGGYEQFF	TGCAGTGCTAGAGATCTCTCAGGGGGCTATGAGCAGTTCTTC
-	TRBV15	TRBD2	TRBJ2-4	CATSRDGLAGGLQYF	TGTGCCACCAGCAGAGATGGACTAGCGGGAGGTCTTCAGTACTTC
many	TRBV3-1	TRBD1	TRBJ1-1	CASSQRDRGTEAFF	TGTGCCAGCAGCCAACGGGACAGGGGGACTGAAGCTTTCTTT
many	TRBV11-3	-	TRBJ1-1	CASSLRGEYTEAFF	TGTGCCAGCAGCTTAAGAGGGGAGTACACTGAAGCTTTCTTT
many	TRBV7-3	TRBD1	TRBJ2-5	CASSLVGTGGMETQYF	TGTGCCAGCAGCCTAGTCGGGACAGGGGGCATGGAGACCCAGTACTTC
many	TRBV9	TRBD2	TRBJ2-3	CASSVGTSSGKTDTQYF	TGTGCCAGCAGCGTAGGTACCTCTAGCGGGAAGACAGATACGCAGTATTTT
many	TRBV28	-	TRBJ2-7	CASSQYTDYEQYF	TGTGCCAGCAGTCAATACACGGACTACGAGCAGTACTTC
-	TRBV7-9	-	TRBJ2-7	CASSFDRSSSYEQYF	TGTGCCAGCAGCTTTGACAGATCTAGCTCCTACGAGCAGTACTTC
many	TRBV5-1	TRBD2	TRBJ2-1	CASSLSPGGLAGVGEQFF	TGCGCCAGCAGCCTCTCTCCGGGTGGACTAGCGGGAGTGGGTGAGCAGTTCTTC
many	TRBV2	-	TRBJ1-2	CASTPIGGGVGYTF	TGTGCCAGCACCCCGATCGGGGGCGGGGTTGGCTACACCTTC
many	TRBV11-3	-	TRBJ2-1	CASSLSGGNSYNEQFF	TGTGCCAGCAGCTTATCGGGCGGGAACTCCTACAATGAGCAGTTCTTC
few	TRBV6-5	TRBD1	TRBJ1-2	CASSSDYRDSYGYTF	TGTGCCAGCAGTTCCGATTACCGGGACAGCTATGGCTACACCTTC
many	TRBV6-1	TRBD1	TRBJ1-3	CASSVHRGSGNTIYF	TGTGCCAGCAGTGTCCACAGGGGCTCTGGAAACACCATATATTTT
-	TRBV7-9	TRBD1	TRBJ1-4	CASSLVGQGGEKLFF	TGTGCCAGCAGCTTAGTCGGACAGGGGGGTGAAAAACTGTTTTTT
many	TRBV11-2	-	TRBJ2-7	CASSEFGSTSLYEQYF	TGTGCCAGCAGCGAATTCGGGTCCACTAGTCTCTACGAGCAGTACTTC
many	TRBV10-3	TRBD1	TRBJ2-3	CAIQGSETDTQYF	TGTGCCATACAGGGGTCAGAGACAGATACGCAGTATTTT
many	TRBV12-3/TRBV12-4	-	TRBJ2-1	CASGEGYNEQFF	TGTGCCAGCGGCGAGGGATACAATGAGCAGTTCTTC
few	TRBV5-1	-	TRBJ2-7	CASSGGDSSYEQYF	TGCGCCAGCAGCGGCGGGGACTCTTCCTACGAGCAGTACTTC
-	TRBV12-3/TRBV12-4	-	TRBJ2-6	CASSLMASGANVLTF	TGTGCCAGCAGTTTGATGGCCTCTGGGGCCAACGTCCTGACTTTC
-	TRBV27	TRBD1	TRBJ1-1	CASNVTGTVQPGANTEAFF	TGTGCCAGTAACGTTACCGGGACAGTGCAACCTGGGGCGAACACTGAAGCCTTCTTT
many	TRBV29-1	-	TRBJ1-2	CSATGTVNYGYTF	TGCAGCGCCACCGGGACGGTTAACTATGGCTACACCTTC
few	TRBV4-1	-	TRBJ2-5	CASSQSPRGHQETQYF	TGCGCCAGCAGCCAATCCCCGCGGGGCCATCAAGAGACCCAGTACTTC
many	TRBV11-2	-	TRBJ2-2	CASSLGVPGELFF	TGTGCCAGCAGCTTAGGGGTCCCCGGGGAGCTGTTTTTT
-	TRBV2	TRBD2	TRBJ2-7	CASSEARGGGQYF	TGTGCCAGCAGTGAAGCGCGGGGGGGGGGGCAGTACTTC
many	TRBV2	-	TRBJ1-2	CASSEDPTRGSVGDGYTF	TGTGCCAGCAGTGAAGACCCAACGAGGGGGAGTGTTGGTGATGGCTACACCTTC
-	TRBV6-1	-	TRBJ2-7	CASSEVGGFSYEQYF	TGTGCCAGCAGTGAAGTCGGAGGGTTTTCCTACGAGCAGTACTTC
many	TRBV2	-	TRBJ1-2	CASSPGGGDYGYTF	TGTGCCAGCTCCCCCGGGGGTGGTGACTATGGCTACACCTTC
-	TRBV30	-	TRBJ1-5	CACTSDSNQPQHF	TGTGCCTGCACTTCGGATAGCAATCAGCCCCAGCATTTT
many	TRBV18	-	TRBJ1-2	CASSPQSDYGYTF	TGTGCCAGCTCACCACAGAGCGACTATGGCTACACCTTC
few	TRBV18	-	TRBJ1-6	CASSPRIRYNSPLHF	TGTGCCAGCTCACCACGGATACGGTATAATTCACCCCTCCACTTT
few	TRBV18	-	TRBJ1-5	CASSPRNQPQHF	TGTGCCAGCTCACCGCGTAATCAGCCCCAGCATTTT
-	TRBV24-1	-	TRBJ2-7	CATNARKEEYEQYF	TGTGCCACCAATGCCCGGAAGGAAGAGTACGAGCAGTACTTC
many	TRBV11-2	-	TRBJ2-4	CASSFSQKEAQNIQYF	TGTGCCAGCAGCTTCAGTCAGAAGGAAGCCCAGAACATTCAGTACTTC
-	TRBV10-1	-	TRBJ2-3	CASSDRGVLGDTQYF	TGCGCCAGCAGTGATAGAGGAGTTTTGGGGGATACGCAGTATTTT
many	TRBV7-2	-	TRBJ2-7	CASSPGRAYEQYF	TGTGCCAGCAGCCCGGGACGGGCCTACGAGCAGTACTTC
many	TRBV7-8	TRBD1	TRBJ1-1	CASSLDQGACRTQLNTEAFF	TGTGCCAGCAGCTTAGACCAGGGGGCTTGTCGGACTCAATTGAACACTGAAGCTTTCTTT
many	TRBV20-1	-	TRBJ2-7	CSARDWQTDYEQYF	TGCAGTGCTAGAGATTGGCAAACCGACTACGAGCAGTACTTC
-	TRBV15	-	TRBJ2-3	CATSARGLSTADTQYF	TGTGCCACCAGCGCCCGGGGCCTCTCCACCGCAGATACGCAGTATTTT
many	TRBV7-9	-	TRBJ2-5	CASSSMGAQETQYF	TGTGCCAGCAGCTCAATGGGTGCCCAAGAGACCCAGTACTTC